This T cell receptor (beta chain) comes out of a study of T cells in Graves' hyperthyroidism and ophthalmopathy (dated by TCRdb to between 2018 and 2020). For the wider study: Peripheral blood samples were taken at initial diagnosis, before any treatment was given. Thyroid tissue and blood T-cell repertoires from six Graves' hyperthyroidism patients were also compared in the study. The paper reports TCR Vbeta CDR3 sequencing of about 140 peripheral blood samples: 40 to 45 ophthalmopathy, roughly 74 hyperthyroidism and about 17 progressor patients. Prospective prediction of ophthalmopathy was tested in an independent validation cohort of approximately 19 hyperthyroidism patients and approximately 17 patients who later progressed to ophthalmopathy. For training and testing, the roughly 100 patients in the discovery cohort were randomly divided in a 7:3 ratio. After blood sampling, hyperthyroidism patients were treated with methimazole at a starting dose of 30 mg daily, and ophthalmopathy patients were treated with high-dose intravenous methylprednisolone. To identify distinguishing TCR V-J signatures, a discovery cohort of some 100 patients was used, comprising roughly 45 with Graves' ophthalmopathy and 57 with stable Graves' hyperthyroidism.

The TCR beta CDR3 regions were amplified from RNA transcripts. The TCR CDR3 was subjected to a first round of RT-PCR using the HTBI primer set and the Qiagen OneStep RT-PCR kit. Libraries were constructed in a second round of multiplex PCR, after which size selection and purification were performed. The libraries were sequenced on an Illumina HiSeq2000 using paired-end 100 bp reads. The study's own analysis went as follows. SOAPnuke was used to process the raw data, throwing out any read that contained adapters or uncalled bases, had a mean Phred below 15, or lacked an exact constant-primer or identifier match. COPE v1.2.5 was used to merge the high-quality paired reads, and each unique nucleotide sequence was defined as a clonotype. MiTCR v1.1 was used to align the clonotypes against IMGT TRBV, TRBD and TRBJ reference segments. Only V-J combinations with frequency above 0.0001, covering 98% to 99.2% of repertoires, were analysed. The TCS score was defined as F50 (clonal expansion) divided by E x V (chaos), with BLOSUM62-based TCRdist calculated between CDR3 peptides within each V-J. Welch's t-statistics and random forest reduced around 520 V-J features to under 15, which were used in a naive Bayes classifier (R e1071). In TCRdb, the public reads were trimmed at Q25 with fastp and aligned with MiXCR, with productive beta chains retained. Rows with one shared CDR3 protein collapse into an entry with the most common genes and DNA. Here the V and J calls rest on TCRdb's processing, not on the authors' analysis. The sample has about half a million distinct CDR3 sequences on record, just under 20% of them singletons. The top ten clones comprise approximately 48% of the sample.

From the germline V gene, CDR1 is SGHVS and CDR2 is FQNEAQ. CDR3 length: 15 amino acids, cysteine to phenylalanine. Kept here is only the CDR3 DNA, which spans 45 bases and is read in frame from base 1. A distance of 11 bases separates the germline ends of V and J, which lose 1 base and 4 bases respectively. The paper's findings and limits, for the study overall: In validation, the model predicted progression to ophthalmopathy a median of about 6.5 months before onset, with about 67% sensitivity and about 72% specificity. Most expanded thyroid clonotypes (frequency above 0.001) were also detected in blood, a finding suggesting that blood repertoires may reflect thyroid immune responses. Sample size was not statistically predetermined, and blinding of investigators to group allocation was not performed. In cross-validation, a model built on a 13 V-J signature told ophthalmopathy apart from stable hyperthyroidism with approximately 90% sensitivity and roughly 81% specificity, and in testing the same model reached 80%/75%.

In the ophthalmopathy patients, disease was moderately to severely active, with a Clinical Activity Score of 3 or more, a NOSPECS grade of 4 or more, and a duration of less than 3 months. Any patient with an uncontrolled infection, another autoimmune disease, pregnancy or lactation was excluded. Diagnoses relied on clinical symptoms, serum thyroxine and TRAb, thyroid ultrasound and orbital computed tomography. PBMCs were separated from under 11 ml of fresh peripheral blood using Ficoll-Paque density gradient centrifugation. Total RNA was extracted using Trizol reagent, and RNA quality was assessed on an Agilent 2100 Bioanalyzer. As to this clonotype: This clone's antigen is unknown. The input lacks base qualities; no much larger clone sits a single base away.

This sequence uses TRBV7-8 and TRBJ2-4, with TRBD2 perhaps the D gene, on 6 matching bases. The sample taken for sequencing was blood. The receptor was isolated from a man in his forties or fifties with Graves' ophthalmopathy. The encoded CDR3 is CASSLEVGSKNIQYF. The nucleotide sequence reads as follows: TGTGCCAGCAGCTTAGAGGTCGGGAGTAAAAACATTCAGTACTTC.